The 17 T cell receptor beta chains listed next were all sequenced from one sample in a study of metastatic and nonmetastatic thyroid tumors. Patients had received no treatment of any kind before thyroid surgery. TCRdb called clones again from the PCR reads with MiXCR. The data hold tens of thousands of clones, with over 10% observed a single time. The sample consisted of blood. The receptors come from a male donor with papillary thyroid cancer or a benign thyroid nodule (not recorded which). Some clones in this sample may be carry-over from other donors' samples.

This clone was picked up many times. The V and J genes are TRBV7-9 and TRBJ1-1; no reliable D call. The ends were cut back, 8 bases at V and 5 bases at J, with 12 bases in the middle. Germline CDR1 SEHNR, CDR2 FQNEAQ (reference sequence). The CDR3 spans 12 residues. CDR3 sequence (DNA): TGTGCCAGCGGCAGTGGGGATACTGAAGCTTTCTTT. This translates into CASGSGDTEAFF.

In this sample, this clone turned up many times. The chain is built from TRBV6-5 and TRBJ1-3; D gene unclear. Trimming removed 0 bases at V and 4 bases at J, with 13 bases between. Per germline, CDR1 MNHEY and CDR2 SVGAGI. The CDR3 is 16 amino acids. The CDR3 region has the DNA TGTGCCAGCAGTTACTCCTCGATCCGCTCGGGAAACACCATATATTTT. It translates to CASSYSSIRSGNTIYF.

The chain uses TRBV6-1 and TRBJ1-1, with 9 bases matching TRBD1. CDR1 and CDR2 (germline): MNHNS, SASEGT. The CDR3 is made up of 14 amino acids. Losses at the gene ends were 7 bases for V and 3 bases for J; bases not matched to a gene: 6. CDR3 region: CASTPGQGHTEAFF. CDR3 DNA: TGTGCCAGCACGCCGGGACAGGGACACACTGAAGCTTTCTTT.

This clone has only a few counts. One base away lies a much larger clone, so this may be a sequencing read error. The chain's CDR3 is CASSSLTGVARATNEKLFF. The CDR3 DNA is TGTGCCAGCAGTTCGTTGACAGGGGTTGCCCGGGCAACTAATGAAAAACTGTTTTTT. The chain employs TRBV6-2 or TRBV6-3 and TRBJ1-4, with 8 bases fitting TRBD1. V gave up 4 bases and J gave up 0 bases; unmatched junction bases: 13. Germline V gene sequence: CDR1 MNHEY, CDR2 SVGEGT. This CDR3 region has 19 residues.

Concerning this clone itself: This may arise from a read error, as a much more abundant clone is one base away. The CDR3 loop is CSVSLAYEKGTKYF. In DNA, the CDR3 is TGCAGTGTAAGCCTGGCGTATGAAAAGGGGACCAAGTACTTC. The genes are TRBV20-1 and TRBJ2-5, with D tentatively TRBD1 or TRBD2 (5 bases each). The CDR3 totals 14 residues. Germline V gene lookup returns CDR1 DFQATT and CDR2 SNEGSKA (reference sequence).

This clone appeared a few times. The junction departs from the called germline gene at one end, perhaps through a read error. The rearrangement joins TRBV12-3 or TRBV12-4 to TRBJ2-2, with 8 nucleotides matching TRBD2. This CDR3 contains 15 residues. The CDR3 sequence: CASSPSGSSTGKLFF. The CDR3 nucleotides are TGTGCCAGCAGTCCCAGCGGGAGTAGCACCGGGAAGCTGTTTTTT.

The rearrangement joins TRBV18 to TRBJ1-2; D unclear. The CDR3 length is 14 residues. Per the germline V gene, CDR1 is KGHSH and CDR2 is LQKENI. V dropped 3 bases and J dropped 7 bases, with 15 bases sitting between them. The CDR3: CASSPSDESGGYTF. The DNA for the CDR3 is TGTGCCAGCTCACCCTCAGACGAATCTGGTGGCTACACCTTC.

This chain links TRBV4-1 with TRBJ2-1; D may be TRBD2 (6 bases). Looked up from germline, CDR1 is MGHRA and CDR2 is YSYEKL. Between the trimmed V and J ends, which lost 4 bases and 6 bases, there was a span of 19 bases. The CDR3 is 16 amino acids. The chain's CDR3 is CASSLSGNFEGNEQFF. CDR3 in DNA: TGCGCCAGCAGCCTTAGCGGTAATTTCGAGGGCAATGAGCAGTTCTTC.

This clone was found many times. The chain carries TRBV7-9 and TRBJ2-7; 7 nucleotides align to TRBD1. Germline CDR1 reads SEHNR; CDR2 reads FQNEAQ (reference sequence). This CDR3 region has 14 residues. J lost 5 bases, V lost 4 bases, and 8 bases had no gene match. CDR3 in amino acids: CASSSRQGWNEQYF. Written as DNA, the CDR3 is TGTGCCAGCAGCTCAAGACAGGGATGGAACGAGCAGTACTTC.

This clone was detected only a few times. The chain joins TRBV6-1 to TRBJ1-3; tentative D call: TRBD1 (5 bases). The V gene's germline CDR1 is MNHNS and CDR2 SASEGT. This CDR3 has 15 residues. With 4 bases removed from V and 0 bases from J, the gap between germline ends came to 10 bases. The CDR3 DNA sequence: TGTGCCAGCAGTGTCTCAGGGAGCTCTGGAAACACCATATATTTT. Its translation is CASSVSGSSGNTIYF.

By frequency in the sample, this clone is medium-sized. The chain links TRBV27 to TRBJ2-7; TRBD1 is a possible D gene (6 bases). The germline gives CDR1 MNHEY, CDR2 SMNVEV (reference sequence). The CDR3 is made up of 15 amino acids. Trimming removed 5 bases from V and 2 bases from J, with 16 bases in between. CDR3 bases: TGTGCCAGCAGTCTCCGCCAGGGGAAGGCCTACGAGCAGTACTTC. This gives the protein CASSLRQGKAYEQYF.

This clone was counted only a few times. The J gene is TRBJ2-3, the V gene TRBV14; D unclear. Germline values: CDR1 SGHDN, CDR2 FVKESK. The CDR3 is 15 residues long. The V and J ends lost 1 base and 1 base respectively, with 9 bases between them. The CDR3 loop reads CASSQGPRGTDTQYF. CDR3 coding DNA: TGTGCCAGCAGCCAAGGCCCCCGAGGCACAGATACGCAGTATTTT.

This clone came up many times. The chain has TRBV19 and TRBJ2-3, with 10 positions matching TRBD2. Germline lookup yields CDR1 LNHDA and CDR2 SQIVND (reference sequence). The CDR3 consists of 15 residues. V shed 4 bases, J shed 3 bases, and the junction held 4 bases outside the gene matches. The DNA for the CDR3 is TGTGCCAGTAGTAGTTGGACTAGCGGAACAGATACGCAGTATTTT. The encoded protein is CASSSWTSGTDTQYF.

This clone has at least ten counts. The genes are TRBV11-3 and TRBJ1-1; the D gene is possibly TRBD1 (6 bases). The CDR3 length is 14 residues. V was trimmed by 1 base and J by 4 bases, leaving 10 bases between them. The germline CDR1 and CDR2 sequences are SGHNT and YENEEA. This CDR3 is CASSLGQGSTEAFF. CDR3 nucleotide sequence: TGTGCCAGCAGCTTAGGGCAGGGGAGCACTGAAGCTTTCTTT.

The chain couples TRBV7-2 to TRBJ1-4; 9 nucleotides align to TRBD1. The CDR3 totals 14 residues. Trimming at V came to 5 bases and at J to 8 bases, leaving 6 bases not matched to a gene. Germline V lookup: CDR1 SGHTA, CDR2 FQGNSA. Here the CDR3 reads CTSSAYRGQEKLFF. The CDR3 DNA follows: TGTACCAGCAGCGCATACAGGGGGCAGGAAAAACTGTTTTTT.

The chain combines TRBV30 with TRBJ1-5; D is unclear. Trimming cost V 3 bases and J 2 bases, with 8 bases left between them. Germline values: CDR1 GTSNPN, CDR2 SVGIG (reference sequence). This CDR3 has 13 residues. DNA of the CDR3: TGTGCCTGGAGAACCCAGGGCAATCAGCCCCAGCATTTT. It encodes CAWRTQGNQPQHF.

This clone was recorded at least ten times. CDR3 region: CASREDGNTEAFF. In nucleotides, the CDR3 is TGTGCCAGCAGGGAGGACGGGAACACTGAAGCTTTCTTT. The chain joins TRBV28 to TRBJ1-1; D remains unclear. Looked up from germline, CDR1 is MDHEN and CDR2 is SYDVKM. This CDR3 contains 13 residues. Trimming removed 6 bases at V and 1 base at J, with 9 bases between.